This TCR beta chain emerged from a study of T cell clonality in common variable immunodeficiency. TCRdb's copy holds only in-frame clones and misses some; the assay was immunoSEQ multiplex PCR. This sample comprises under 50,000 clones, none seen once only. The length of the CDR3 is 15 residues. V shed 2 bases and J 2 bases; nucleotides not matched to a gene: 2. Germline CDR1 and CDR2: SGHRS and YFSETQ. This clone showed up many times. The missing CDR3 end, 3 residues past where the read stops, is filled in from the germline J gene. The rearrangement joins TRBV5-1 to TRBJ2-3; 10 nucleotides match TRBD2. Sequenced material: peripheral blood mononuclear cells. The TCR comes from a person aged 18 to 75 in good health. The CDR3 here is CASSLLAGTTDTQYF. The CDR3 bases that were read are TGCGCCAGCAGCTTACTAGCGGGAACCACAGATACG.